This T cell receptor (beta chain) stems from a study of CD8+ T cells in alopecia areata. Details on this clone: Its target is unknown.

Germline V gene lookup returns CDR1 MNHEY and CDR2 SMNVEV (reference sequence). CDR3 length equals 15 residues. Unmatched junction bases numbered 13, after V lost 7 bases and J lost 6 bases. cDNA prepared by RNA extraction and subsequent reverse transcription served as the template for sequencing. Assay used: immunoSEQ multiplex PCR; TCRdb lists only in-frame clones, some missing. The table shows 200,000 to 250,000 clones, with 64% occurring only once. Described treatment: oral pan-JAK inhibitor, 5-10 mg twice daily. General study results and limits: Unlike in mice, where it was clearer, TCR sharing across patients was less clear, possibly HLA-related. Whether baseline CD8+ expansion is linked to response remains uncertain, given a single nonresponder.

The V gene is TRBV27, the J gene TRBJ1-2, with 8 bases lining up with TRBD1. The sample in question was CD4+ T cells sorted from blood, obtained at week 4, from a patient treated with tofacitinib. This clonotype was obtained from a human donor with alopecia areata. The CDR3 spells CASTPTRAGGNGYTF. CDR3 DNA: TGTGCCAGCACCCCGACCAGGGCAGGGGGCAATGGCTACACCTTC.